This entry concerns a single T cell receptor beta chain. Profiled with immunoSEQ multiplex PCR; TCRdb holds only in-frame clones, not every one. The data show about 31,000 clones, roughly 88% seen once. CDR1 is LGHNT, CDR2 FRNRAP, per germline. With 2 bases removed from V and 6 bases from J, the gap between germline ends came to 7 bases. The CDR3 sequence is 12 residues long. The source of the sample is a study of T cell changes during pregnancy in multiple sclerosis. The V call is TRBV12-5, the J call TRBJ1-1; no definite D call. The TCR originated in a female donor in good health, enrolled as a control in a pregnancy study. Sequences were derived from CD4+ T cells from peripheral blood mononuclear cells, sampled in the first trimester of pregnancy. The CDR3 sequence is CASGLSPAEAFF. The CDR3 DNA reads as TGTGCTAGTGGTTTGTCCCCGGCTGAAGCTTTCTTT.